The 23 T cell receptor beta chains below were found in one sample sequenced in a study of T-cell reconstitution after alpha-beta-depleted transplantation in children. Unique molecular identifiers were used to barcode this TCRbeta library. TCRdb ran MiXCR on the PCR reads and lists one entry per CDR3 protein. The sample holds 200,000 to 300,000 distinct CDR3 sequences, 24% seen once. Here the sequenced sample was PBMCs, mostly from graft donor cells, taken 360 days after TCRalphabeta/CD19-depleted stem cell transplant. These receptors were collected from a female patient aged 2 to 10 who had a stem cell transplant for congenital amegakaryocytic thrombocytopenia, so the T cells may come from the graft donor.

This rearrangement joins TRBV2 to TRBJ2-7; 13 bases map to TRBD2. Per germline, CDR1 SNHLY and CDR2 FYNNEI. This CDR3 spans 16 amino acids. The trim removed 4 bases at V and 2 bases at J, leaving 5 bases unmatched. CDR3 region: CASSAPGLAGAYEQYF. The DNA of the CDR3 is TGTGCCAGCAGTGCCCCCGGACTAGCGGGGGCCTACGAGCAGTACTTC. The entire variable domain, with the rest obtained from reference TRBV2 and TRBJ2-7, is as follows: EPEVTQTPSHQVTQMGQEVILRCVPISNHLYFYWYRQILGQKVEFLVSFYNNEISEKSEIFDDQFSVERPDGSNFTLKIRSTKLEDSAMYFCASSAPGLAGAYEQYFGPGTRLTVT.

The chain is built from TRBV6-5 and TRBJ2-5; D unresolved. V was pared by 0 bases and J by 5 bases, with 10 bases between. The CDR3 totals 14 residues. From germline, CDR1 is MNHEY and CDR2 SVGAGI. DNA of the CDR3: TGTGCCAGCAGTTACTCAGGGATGAGCGAGACCCAGTACTTC. Protein sequence: CASSYSGMSETQYF.

The chain couples TRBV6-6 to TRBJ2-5; TRBD1 is a possible D gene (5 bases). The germline V and J ends were trimmed by 4 bases and 2 bases, with 8 bases remaining between them. The CDR3 length is 13 residues. CDR1 is MNHNY, CDR2 SVGAGI, per germline (reference sequence). The CDR3 loop is CASSFRQQETQYF. The CDR3 nucleotides are TGTGCCAGCAGTTTCCGACAGCAAGAGACCCAGTACTTC.

This clonotype was found a few times. The CDR3 nucleotides read TGTGCCAGCAGCCTCGCCGGGACAGGCGAAAACACCATATATTTT. It is translated as CASSLAGTGENTIYF. The J gene is TRBJ1-3, the V gene TRBV7-2; the match to TRBD1 covers 8 bases. After removal of 5 bases from V and 6 bases from J, the junction contained 9 bases not matched to a gene. The CDR3 runs to 15 residues. Germline V CDR1 and CDR2: SGHTA, FQGNSA.

This clonotype was counted between two and nine times. The rearrangement uses TRBV15 and TRBJ2-3, with 11 bases that match TRBD2. This CDR3 is 20 amino acids long. Germline loops: CDR1 LNHNV, CDR2 YYDKDF (reference sequence). V was pared by 0 bases and J by 0 bases, with 11 bases of the junction left unmatched. The CDR3 loop is CATSRDFASGGFRSTDTQYF. CDR3 DNA sequence: TGTGCCACCAGCAGAGATTTCGCTAGCGGGGGGTTTCGGAGCACAGATACGCAGTATTTT.

In its sample, this clonotype was seen a few times. The J gene is TRBJ2-1, the V gene TRBV7-3; D gene uncertain. V shed 2 bases and J shed 4 bases, with 12 bases lying between them. This CDR3 region has 15 residues. CDR1 is SGHTA, CDR2 FQGTGA, per germline. In nucleotides, the CDR3 is TGTGCCAGCAGCTTACGCATATCTCCTTACAATGAGCAGTTCTTC. Amino acids: CASSLRISPYNEQFF.

This clonotype was recorded at least ten times. The CDR3 nucleotides are TGCGCCAGCAGCTTGTGGGGGGCACTTGGAAACACCATATATTTT. This encodes CASSLWGALGNTIYF. This chain joins TRBV5-1 and TRBJ1-3, with D possibly being TRBD1 (6 bases). Germline V CDR1 and CDR2: SGHRS, YFSETQ. The germline V and J ends were trimmed by 1 base and 3 bases, with 11 bases remaining between them. The CDR3 extends over 15 amino acids.

This clonotype appeared a few times. V is TRBV5-1 and J is TRBJ2-7; D is perhaps TRBD2 (6 bases). The CDR3 covers 16 residues. The V end was cut by 0 bases, the J end by 4 bases, with 17 bases between. The germline CDR1 and CDR2 sequences are SGHRS and YFSETQ. In nucleotides, the CDR3 is TGCGCCAGCAGCTTGGTCGGGGGTCGCGGTTATTACGAGCAGTACTTC. As protein: CASSLVGGRGYYEQYF.

This clonotype was detected a few times. This rearrangement joins TRBV5-1 to TRBJ2-2; D is uncertain. Germline CDR1 is SGHRS and CDR2 is YFSETQ. V lost 2 bases and J lost 3, with 8 bases in between. CDR3 size: 14 residues. The CDR3 sequence: CASSFGLDTGELFF. As DNA, the CDR3 is TGCGCCAGCAGCTTCGGCCTAGACACCGGGGAGCTGTTTTTT.

This chain joins TRBV10-3 and TRBJ2-1, with 11 positions matching TRBD2. Germline V gene data show CDR1 as ENHRY and CDR2 as SYGVKD. The CDR3 sequence is 15 residues long. J gave up 7 bases and V 3 bases, and 5 bases lay outside the gene matches. CDR3 residues: CAISEGTSGGNEQFF. The DNA for the CDR3 is TGTGCCATCAGTGAAGGGACTAGCGGCGGTAATGAGCAGTTCTTC.

The genes are TRBV28 and TRBJ1-6, with 7 nucleotides matching TRBD1. The V gene's germline CDR1 is MDHEN and CDR2 SYDVKM. This CDR3 contains 16 residues. Trimming removed 5 bases from V and 10 bases from J; junction bases left unmatched: 14. In DNA form, the CDR3 reads TGTGCCAGCAGTCCGACAGGGCCCGGGAGGGGATCACCCCTCCACTTT. Its translation is CASSPTGPGRGSPLHF.

This chain uses TRBV10-2 with TRBJ1-5; possible D gene TRBD1, 5 bases. V was shortened by 3 bases and J by 2 bases, with 11 bases between the two germline ends. Germline V gives CDR1 WSHSY, CDR2 SAAADI. The CDR3 consists of 15 residues. CDR3 DNA sequence: TGCGCCAGCAGTGACTTAGTAGGGGGCAATCAGCCCCAGCATTTT. Its translation is CASSDLVGGNQPQHF.

The sample holds a few counts of this clonotype. V is TRBV24-1 and J is TRBJ2-5; D may be TRBD1 (6 bases). V was shortened by 6 bases and J by 4 bases, with 11 bases between the two germline ends. The CDR3 sequence is 13 residues long. CDR1 is KGHDR and CDR2 is SFDVKD in the germline V gene. As DNA, the CDR3 is TGTGCCACCAGTCAAACAGGGACAGAGACCCAGTACTTC. This sequence encodes CATSQTGTETQYF.

This clonotype showed up just a few times. V is TRBV28 and J is TRBJ1-2; D is perhaps TRBD1 (5 bases). The CDR3 loop spans 15 amino acids. Germline CDR1 reads MDHEN; CDR2 reads SYDVKM. The V and J ends lost 3 bases and 4 bases respectively, with 15 bases between them. In DNA, the CDR3 is TGTGCCAGCAGTTTTAGGCAGGGCGAGTTCTATGGCTACACCTTC. Translating gives CASSFRQGEFYGYTF.

In its sample, this clonotype was seen a few times. The rearrangement uses TRBV19 and TRBJ2-2, with 9 positions matching TRBD1. CDR1 is LNHDA, CDR2 SQIVND, per germline (reference sequence). The junction had 4 bases not matched to a gene; V was cut back by 4 bases and J by 7 bases. The CDR3 spans 14 residues. The CDR3, as DNA: TGTGCCAGTAGTAGGGACAGGGAGGTCGGGGAGCTGTTTTTT. Translation: CASSRDREVGELFF.

V is TRBV20-1 and J is TRBJ2-5, with TRBD2 identical over 13 bases. The CDR3 covers 16 residues. With V trimmed by 7 bases and J by 1 base, 9 bases remained unmatched. From germline, CDR1 is DFQATT and CDR2 SNEGSKA (reference sequence). CDR3 residues: CSVPGTSGESQETQYF. CDR3 coding DNA: TGCAGTGTTCCCGGGACTAGCGGGGAGAGCCAAGAGACCCAGTACTTC.

Ten or more counts support this clonotype. The V and J genes are TRBV7-7 and TRBJ2-2, with 10 bases lining up with TRBD2. V lost 7 bases to trimming and J lost 2 bases; unmatched junction nucleotides: 10. In germline, CDR1 is SSHAT, CDR2 FNYEAQ (reference sequence). This CDR3 has 17 residues. The DNA for the CDR3 is TGTGCCAGCAAAGTACCCCTAGCGGGAGTAAACACCGGGGAGCTGTTTTTT. Protein sequence: CASKVPLAGVNTGELFF. Full variable domain (remainder filled in from reference TRBV7-7 and TRBJ2-2): GAGVSQSPRYKVTKRGQDVTLRCDPISSHATLYWYQQALGQGPEFLTYFNYEAQPDKSGLPSDRFSAERPEGSISTLTIQRTEQRDSAMYRCASKVPLAGVNTGELFFGEGSRLTVL.

The V call is TRBV19, the J call TRBJ2-5, with D tentatively TRBD1 or TRBD2 (6 bases each). Trimming removed 1 base at V and 4 bases at J, with 13 bases between. The CDR3 is 15 residues long. The germline V gene has CDR1 LNHDA and CDR2 SQIVND (reference sequence). The DNA of the CDR3 is TGTGCCAGTAGTATAGGAACAGGGAGGAGAGAGACCCAGTACTTC. It translates to CASSIGTGRRETQYF.

In its sample, this clonotype was seen once. The rearrangement links TRBV28 to TRBJ2-2, with 10 bases that match TRBD2. J was trimmed by 6 bases and V by 5 bases; bases with no gene match: 6. Germline V gives CDR1 MDHEN, CDR2 SYDVKM. The CDR3 contains 15 residues. The CDR3 spells CASSRLAGVPGELFF. The CDR3 DNA follows: TGTGCCAGCAGTCGGCTAGCGGGGGTGCCCGGGGAGCTGTTTTTT.

V and J are TRBV9 and TRBJ2-7, with D possibly being TRBD2 (6 bases). The germline gives CDR1 SGDLS, CDR2 YYNGEE. Trimming left V 0 bases short and J 5 bases short, with 24 bases between. CDR3 length equals 18 residues. As DNA, the CDR3 is TGTGCCAGCAGCGTAGGAGATAGGGAGCGGGTGGCCGGGAACGAGCAGTACTTC. This sequence encodes CASSVGDRERVAGNEQYF.

This clonotype was counted a few times. The chain has TRBV5-6 and TRBJ2-1; D possibly corresponds to TRBD2 (6 bases). The CDR3 is made up of 17 amino acids. V was trimmed by 0 bases and J by 1 base, leaving 14 bases between them. The germline CDR1 and CDR2 sequences are SGHDT and YYEEEE. The CDR3 is CASSLAFSGPSYNEQFF. In DNA, the CDR3 is TGTGCCAGCAGCTTGGCCTTTAGCGGACCGTCCTACAATGAGCAGTTCTTC.

The chain recombines TRBV7-8 with TRBJ2-3; 9 positions match TRBD1. Trimming cost V 5 bases and J 5 bases; bases outside gene matches: 8. In germline, CDR1 is SGHVS, CDR2 FQNEAQ. The CDR3 sequence is 15 residues long. The CDR3 DNA sequence: TGTGCCAGCAGCATACTACAGGGGGCGGAAGATACGCAGTATTTT. Protein sequence: CASSILQGAEDTQYF. Variable domain in full (rest from reference TRBV7-8 and TRBJ2-3): GAGVSQSPRYKVAKRGQDVALRCDPISGHVSLFWYQQALGQGPEFLTYFQNEAQLDKSGLPSDRFFAERPEGSVSTLKIQRTQQEDSAVYLCASSILQGAEDTQYFGPGTRLTVL.

This chain uses TRBV4-2 with TRBJ2-3; TRBD2 matches 13 bases. The CDR3 contains 20 residues. Germline CDR1 LGHNA, CDR2 YNFKEQ. The V and J ends lost 2 bases and 2 bases, in that order; junction bases with no gene match: 13. The CDR3 DNA follows: TGTGCCAGCAGCCAACGTCGACTAGCGGGGGGTCTGTCTGACACAGATACGCAGTATTTT. Protein: CASSQRRLAGGLSDTDTQYF.